The 7 T cell receptor beta chains given below trace back to one sample, sequenced in a study of blood T cell repertoires in COVID-19. The method was immunoSEQ multiplex PCR; TCRdb's version includes in-frame clones alone and lacks a portion of them. The sample carries roughly 160,000 clones, 86% recorded once. The specimen sequenced was peripheral blood. The receptor source for this set is a young man with acute or convalescent COVID-19.

The J gene is TRBJ1-1, the V gene TRBV18; TRBD1 aligns across 8 bases. Germline V CDR1 and CDR2: KGHSH, LQKENI. The CDR3 totals 15 residues. The V segment lost 6 bases and the J segment 3 bases; nucleotides outside the gene matches: 9. This CDR3 reads CASSYRQGMDTEAFF. DNA of the CDR3: TGTGCCAGCTCCTACCGACAGGGGATGGACACTGAAGCTTTCTTT. The complete variable domain, with remaining parts taken from reference TRBV18 and TRBJ1-1, reads NAGVMQNPRHLVRRRGQEARLRCSPMKGHSHVYWYRQLPEEGLKFMVYLQKENIIDESGMPKERFSAEFPKEGPSILRIQQVVRGDSAAYFCASSYRQGMDTEAFFGQGTRLTVV.

This chain links TRBV2 with TRBJ1-1, with D perhaps TRBD1 (5 bases). The CDR3 consists of 14 residues. CDR1 SNHLY and CDR2 FYNNEI come from the germline V gene. Trimming took off 8 bases at V and 5 bases at J, with 18 bases between the two ends. The CDR3 loop reads CASGGDGGVTEAFF. In nucleotides, the CDR3 is TGTGCCAGCGGGGGGGACGGAGGGGTAACTGAAGCTTTCTTT.

This chain links TRBV7-9 with TRBJ1-1, with D unresolved. The germline V gene encodes CDR1 SEHNR and CDR2 FQNEAQ (reference sequence). V lost 5 bases and J 1 base, leaving 17 bases between the germline ends. The CDR3 has 16 residues. CDR3 nucleotides: TGTGCCAGCAGCCCGCCAGGAAGGGCGGGGAACACTGAAGCTTTCTTT. It is translated as CASSPPGRAGNTEAFF.

The rearrangement uses TRBV7-2 and TRBJ1-3; a possible D gene is TRBD1 (5 bases). V shed 1 base and J shed 8 bases, with 15 bases lying between them. Germline V gives CDR1 SGHTA, CDR2 FQGNSA. The CDR3 spans 15 residues. CDR3 in DNA: TGTGCCAGCAGCTTAGATCCTACAGGTCGGGACACCATATATTTT. Its protein product is CASSLDPTGRDTIYF. The whole variable domain, filled in from reference TRBV7-2 and TRBJ1-3, reads GAGVSQSPSNKVTEKGKDVELRCDPISGHTALYWYRQSLGQGLEFLIYFQGNSAPDKSGLPSDRFSAERTGGSVSTLTIQRTQQEDSAVYLCASSLDPTGRDTIYFGEGSWLTVV.

This clone was picked up a small number of times. This chain connects TRBV14 to TRBJ2-5; tentative D call: TRBD2 (5 bases). This CDR3 is 14 amino acids long. Germline-derived CDR1 and CDR2 are SGHDN and FVKESK. Trimming shortened V by 2 bases and J by 3 bases, and 10 bases separated the two germline ends. The CDR3 DNA reads as TGTGCCAGCAGCCAACCCTCGGGGAAAGAGACCCAGTACTTC. Translating gives CASSQPSGKETQYF.

This clone has only a few counts. This chain connects TRBV2 to TRBJ1-5, with 9 bases fitting TRBD1. The CDR3 is made up of 14 amino acids. CDR1 is SNHLY and CDR2 is FYNNEI in the germline V gene. V shed 5 bases and J 4 bases; nucleotides not matched to a gene: 3. CDR3 amino acids: CASSWTGENQPQHF. The CDR3 DNA follows: TGTGCCAGCAGTTGGACAGGGGAGAATCAGCCCCAGCATTTT. Using reference TRBV2 and TRBJ1-5 for the parts outside the CDR3, the full variable domain is EPEVTQTPSHQVTQMGQEVILRCVPISNHLYFYWYRQILGQKVEFLVSFYNNEISEKSEIFDDQFSVERPDGSNFTLKIRSTKLEDSAMYFCASSWTGENQPQHFGDGTRLSIL.

V is TRBV10-1 and J is TRBJ2-1; tentatively, D is TRBD1 (6 bases). Germline-derived CDR1 and CDR2 are WNHNN and SYGVQD (reference sequence). There are 18 residues in the CDR3. Trimming pared 4 bases from V and 2 bases from J, leaving 21 bases between. The CDR3 region has the DNA TGCGCCAGCAGTGCAACAACTAGGGGACATTCAACCTACAATGAGCAGTTCTTC. Residues: CASSATTRGHSTYNEQFF.